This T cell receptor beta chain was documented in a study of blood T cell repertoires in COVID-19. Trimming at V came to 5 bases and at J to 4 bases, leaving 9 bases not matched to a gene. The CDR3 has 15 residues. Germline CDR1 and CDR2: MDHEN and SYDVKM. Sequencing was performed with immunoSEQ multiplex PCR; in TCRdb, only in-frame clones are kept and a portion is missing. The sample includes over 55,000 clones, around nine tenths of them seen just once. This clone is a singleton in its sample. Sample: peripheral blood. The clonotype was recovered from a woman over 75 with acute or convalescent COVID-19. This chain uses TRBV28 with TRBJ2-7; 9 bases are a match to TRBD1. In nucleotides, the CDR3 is TGTGCCAGCAGTACCACCGGGACAGGGATGTACGAGCAGTACTTC. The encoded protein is CASSTTGTGMYEQYF.